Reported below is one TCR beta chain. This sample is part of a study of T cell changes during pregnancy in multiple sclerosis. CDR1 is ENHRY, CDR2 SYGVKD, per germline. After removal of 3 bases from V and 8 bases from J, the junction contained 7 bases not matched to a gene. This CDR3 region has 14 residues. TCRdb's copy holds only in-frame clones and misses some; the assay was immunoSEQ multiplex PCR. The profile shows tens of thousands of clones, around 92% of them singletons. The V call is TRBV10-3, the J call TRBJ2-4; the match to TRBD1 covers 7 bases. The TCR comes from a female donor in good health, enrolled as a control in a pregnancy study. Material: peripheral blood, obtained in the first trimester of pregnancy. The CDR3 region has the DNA TGTGCCATCAGTGAAGAAGACAGGGAAGACATTCAGTACTTC. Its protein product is CAISEEDREDIQYF.